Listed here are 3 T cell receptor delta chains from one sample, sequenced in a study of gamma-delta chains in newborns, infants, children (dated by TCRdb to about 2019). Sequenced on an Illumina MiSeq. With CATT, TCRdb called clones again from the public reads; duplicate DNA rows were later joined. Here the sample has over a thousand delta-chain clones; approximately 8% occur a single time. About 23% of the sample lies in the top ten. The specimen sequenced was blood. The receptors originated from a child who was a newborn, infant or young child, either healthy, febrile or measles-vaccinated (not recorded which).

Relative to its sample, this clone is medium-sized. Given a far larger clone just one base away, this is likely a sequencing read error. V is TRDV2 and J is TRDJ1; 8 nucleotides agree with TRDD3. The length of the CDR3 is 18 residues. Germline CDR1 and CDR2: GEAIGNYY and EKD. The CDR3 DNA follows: TGTGCCTGTGACCCTCGGTACTGGGGGCCATCGTACACCTATAAACTCATCTTT. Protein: CACDPRYWGPSYTYKLIF.

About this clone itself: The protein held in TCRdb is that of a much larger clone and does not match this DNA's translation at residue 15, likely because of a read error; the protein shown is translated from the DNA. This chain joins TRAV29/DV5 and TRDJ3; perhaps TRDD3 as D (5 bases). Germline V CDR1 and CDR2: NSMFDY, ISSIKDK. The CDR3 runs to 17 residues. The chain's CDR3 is CAASALGCAWDTRQVFF. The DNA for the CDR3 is TGTGCAGCAAGCGCGCTGGGTTGCGCCTGGGACACCCGACAGGTGTTTTTC.

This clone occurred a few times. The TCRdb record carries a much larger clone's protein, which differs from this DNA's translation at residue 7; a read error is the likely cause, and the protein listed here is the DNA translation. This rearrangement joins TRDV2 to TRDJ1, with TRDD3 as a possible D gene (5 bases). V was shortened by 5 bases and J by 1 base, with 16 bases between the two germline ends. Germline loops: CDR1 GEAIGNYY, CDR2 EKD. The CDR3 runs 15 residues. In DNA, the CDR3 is TGTGCCTGTGTAGGGTTGAATACTGGCACCGATAAACTCATCTTT. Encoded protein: CACVGLNTGTDKLIF.